Presented here are 31 T cell receptor beta chains from one specimen sequenced in a study of blood T cell repertoires in COVID-19. Libraries were prepared by immunoSEQ multiplex PCR; TCRdb keeps only in-frame clonotypes and omits some of them. The table includes around 300,000 clones, around 89% detected once. The sample taken for sequencing was peripheral blood. Receptor source: a woman in her 40s with COVID-19, enrolled during active disease.

This clone was counted once. CDR3 loop: CASSRGHRGGNTEAFF. CDR3 in DNA: TGTGCCAGCAGCAGAGGGCACAGGGGAGGGAACACTGAAGCTTTCTTT. V is TRBV9 and J is TRBJ1-1; 7 positions agree with TRBD1. The CDR3 has 16 residues. V lost 4 bases to trimming and J lost 1 base; unmatched junction nucleotides: 10. Germline V gene lookup returns CDR1 SGDLS and CDR2 YYNGEE.

The rearrangement uses TRBV5-5 and TRBJ1-3; TRBD1 might be the D (5 bases). The length of the CDR3 is 16 residues. Trimming left V 1 base short and J 4 bases short, with 15 bases between. CDR1 is SGHKS and CDR2 is YYEKEE in the germline V gene (reference sequence). The CDR3 loop reads CASSLHGAARGNTIYF. CDR3 nucleotides: TGTGCCAGCAGCTTGCATGGGGCCGCACGCGGAAACACCATATATTTT.

This clone was counted a few times. The V and J genes are TRBV27 and TRBJ2-7, with 11 nucleotides matching TRBD1. V was pared by 6 bases and J by 2 bases, with 3 bases of the junction left unmatched. CDR1 and CDR2 from the germline V gene are MNHEY and SMNVEV (reference sequence). The CDR3 length is 14 residues. The CDR3 loop is CASSPGQGAYEQYF. CDR3 sequence (DNA): TGTGCCAGCAGCCCGGGACAGGGGGCCTACGAGCAGTACTTC.

This CDR3 reads CASSLGLYNEQFF. The CDR3 nucleotides read TGTGCCAGCAGCTTGGGACTCTACAATGAGCAGTTCTTC. The V and J genes are TRBV11-3 and TRBJ2-1, with D possibly matching TRBD2 (6 bases). V dropped 3 bases and J dropped 3 bases, with 6 bases sitting between them. Germline CDR1 is SGHNT and CDR2 is YENEEA. The CDR3 has 13 amino acids.

The V and J genes are TRBV7-2 and TRBJ2-7; perhaps TRBD2 as D (5 bases). Trimming left V 6 bases short and J 5 bases short, with 17 bases between. Germline lookup yields CDR1 SGHTA and CDR2 FQGNSA. The length of the CDR3 is 14 residues. For the CDR3, the DNA is TGTGCCAGCAGTTTCCTAGGCGGGCAAGACGAGCAGTACTTC. Translation gives CASSFLGGQDEQYF.

The chain has TRBV5-4 and TRBJ2-7; 10 bases agree with TRBD1. The length of the CDR3 is 14 residues. CDR1 is SGHNT and CDR2 is YYREEE in the germline V gene (reference sequence). V lost 3 bases to trimming and J lost 2 bases; unmatched junction nucleotides: 2. The CDR3 here is CASSSGQGPYEQYF. CDR3 in DNA: TGTGCCAGCAGCTCGGGACAGGGGCCCTACGAGCAGTACTTC.

The chain uses TRBV30 and TRBJ1-1; D remains ambiguous. With 2 bases removed from V and 0 bases from J, the gap between germline ends came to 7 bases. Germline V gene data show CDR1 as GTSNPN and CDR2 as SVGIG (reference sequence). This CDR3 has 13 residues. The CDR3 bases are TGTGCCTGGAGTATACCGGTGAACACTGAAGCTTTCTTT. It encodes CAWSIPVNTEAFF.

The rearrangement uses TRBV4-2 and TRBJ1-2; a possible D gene is TRBD1 (6 bases). CDR3 length: 17 amino acids. Trimming took 4 bases from V and 3 from J, leaving 21 bases between them. Germline V gene sequence: CDR1 LGHNA, CDR2 YNFKEQ. CDR3 loop: CASSRPEAGDGYYGYTF. The CDR3 nucleotides read TGTGCCAGCAGCCGCCCCGAGGCAGGGGACGGCTACTATGGCTACACCTTC.

This sequence joins TRBV29-1 and TRBJ2-4; D may be TRBD2 (5 bases). Looked up from germline, CDR1 is SQVTM and CDR2 is ANQGSEA. There are 11 residues in the CDR3. Trimming removed 4 bases at V and 8 bases at J, with 9 bases between. This CDR3 is CSVAPGDIQYF. CDR3 DNA: TGCAGCGTTGCCCCCGGGGACATTCAGTACTTC.

The chain is built from TRBV5-6 and TRBJ1-4, with D uncertain. Trimming cost V 4 bases and J 5 bases, with 9 bases left between them. Germline V gene data show CDR1 as SGHDT and CDR2 as YYEEEE. This CDR3 contains 13 residues. The CDR3 loop reads CASSLDGNEKLFF. The DNA of the CDR3 is TGTGCCAGCAGCCTCGACGGGAATGAAAAACTGTTTTTT.

V gene TRBV27 combines with J gene TRBJ2-7; D not certain. CDR1 MNHEY and CDR2 SMNVEV come from the germline V gene (reference sequence). There are 14 residues in the CDR3. Trimming removed 5 bases from V and 0 bases from J, with 11 bases in between. CDR3 coding DNA: TGTGCCAGCAGTGCCAGGTTAAGCTCCTACGAGCAGTACTTC. This encodes CASSARLSSYEQYF.

The rearrangement uses TRBV7-9 and TRBJ1-4; 7 bases match TRBD1. CDR3 length: 14 residues. From germline, CDR1 is SEHNR and CDR2 FQNEAQ (reference sequence). Losses at the gene ends were 5 bases for V and 6 bases for J; bases not matched to a gene: 6. The CDR3 spells CASSPTDRDEKLFF. In nucleotides, the CDR3 is TGTGCCAGCAGCCCTACCGACAGGGATGAAAAACTGTTTTTT.

The rearrangement joins TRBV19 to TRBJ2-1; D perhaps matches TRBD2 (5 bases). The V and J ends lost 6 bases and 2 bases respectively, with 14 bases between them. Germline V gives CDR1 LNHDA, CDR2 SQIVND (reference sequence). The CDR3 has 15 amino acids. The CDR3 bases are TGTGCCAGTAGGGTAGGAGGTCCTCCCTACAATGAGCAGTTCTTC. Translating gives CASRVGGPPYNEQFF.

This clone was detected once. This sequence joins TRBV6-2 or TRBV6-3 and TRBJ1-5; TRBD1 agrees at 7 bases. Trimming took 2 bases from V and 5 from J; bases not matched to a gene: 6. CDR3 size: 15 residues. Per the germline V gene, CDR1 is MNHEY and CDR2 is SVGEGT. The chain's CDR3 is CASSYRTGRDQPQHF. The CDR3 coding sequence is TGTGCCAGCAGTTACCGGACAGGCCGCGATCAGCCCCAGCATTTT.

The chain uses TRBV5-1 and TRBJ2-2; possibly TRBD1 for D (5 bases). Trimming pared 4 bases from V and 5 bases from J, leaving 9 bases between. CDR1 and CDR2 (germline): SGHRS, YFSETQ. The CDR3 covers 13 residues. CDR3 bases: TGCGCCAGCAGCCCGACAGTTACCGGGGAGCTGTTTTTT. Translation gives CASSPTVTGELFF.

The V and J genes are TRBV6-2 or TRBV6-3 and TRBJ1-4, with 8 bases fitting TRBD1. There are 18 residues in the CDR3. CDR1 and CDR2 (germline): MNHEY, SVGEGT. The V and J ends lost 6 bases and 2 bases, in that order; junction bases with no gene match: 14. The CDR3 is CASRYQTGAPETNEKLFF. CDR3 nucleotide sequence: TGTGCCAGCAGGTACCAGACAGGGGCCCCGGAGACTAATGAAAAACTGTTTTTT.

The chain recombines TRBV7-9 with TRBJ2-7; TRBD2 is a possible D gene (6 bases). Trimming took 2 bases from V and 5 from J, leaving 13 bases between them. Germline lookup yields CDR1 SEHNR and CDR2 FQNEAQ (reference sequence). The CDR3 has 14 amino acids. In DNA, the CDR3 is TGTGCCAGCAGCTTAAGTGGAGGGGTCAACGAGCAGTACTTC. It yields the protein CASSLSGGVNEQYF. The whole variable domain, filled in from reference TRBV7-9 and TRBJ2-7, reads DTGVSQNPRHKITKRGQNVTFRCDPISEHNRLYWYRQTLGQGPEFLTYFQNEAQLEKSRLLSDRFSAERPKGSFSTLEIQRTEQGDSAMYLCASSLSGGVNEQYFGPGTRLTVT.

This clone was counted a single time. The gene calls are TRBV18 and TRBJ1-6; TRBD1 aligns across 8 bases. In germline, CDR1 is KGHSH, CDR2 LQKENI. V was pared by 3 bases and J by 7 bases, with 8 bases of the junction left unmatched. This CDR3 has 16 amino acids. The CDR3 region has the DNA TGTGCCAGCTCACCCCAGGGGACAGGCACAAATTCACCCCTCCACTTT. This translates into CASSPQGTGTNSPLHF. The full variable domain, rest sourced from reference TRBV18 and TRBJ1-6, is NAGVMQNPRHLVRRRGQEARLRCSPMKGHSHVYWYRQLPEEGLKFMVYLQKENIIDESGMPKERFSAEFPKEGPSILRIQQVVRGDSAAYFCASSPQGTGTNSPLHFGNGTRLTVT.

The rearrangement uses TRBV4-2 and TRBJ2-1, with 14 bases matching TRBD2. V lost 1 base, J lost 10 bases, and 15 bases stayed unmatched. Germline assignment: CDR1 LGHNA and CDR2 YNFKEQ. This CDR3 comprises 19 residues. CDR3 sequence reads: CASSQGLRGGLAGDEEQFF. CDR3 nucleotide sequence: TGTGCCAGCAGCCAAGGGTTACGGGGGGGACTAGCGGGAGACGAGGAGCAGTTCTTC.

The chain is built from TRBV5-1 and TRBJ2-3; TRBD2 matches at 8 bases. The CDR3 is 15 residues long. CDR1 is SGHRS, CDR2 YFSETQ, per germline. The J segment lost 3 bases and the V segment lost 3 bases, leaving 6 bases of the junction unmatched. DNA of the CDR3: TGCGCCAGCAGCTCCGGACTAGCAGGGACAGATACGCAGTATTTT. It translates to CASSSGLAGTDTQYF.

Ten or more counts support this clone. The CDR3 loop is CAGYRQGSGYTF. The CDR3 DNA is TGTGCCGGGTATCGACAGGGATCGGGCTACACCTTC. The chain employs TRBV28 and TRBJ1-2, with TRBD1 matching over 7 bases. The V gene end was trimmed by 11 bases and the J gene end by 8 bases; junction bases not matched to a gene: 11. CDR1 and CDR2 (germline): MDHEN, SYDVKM. CDR3 size: 12 residues.

The chain links TRBV27 to TRBJ1-5; perhaps TRBD1 as D (5 bases). Germline-derived CDR1 and CDR2 are MNHEY and SMNVEV (reference sequence). CDR3 length: 14 residues. Trimming took 4 bases from V and 3 from J, leaving 10 bases between them. CDR3 nucleotides: TGTGCCAGCAGTTCGGCAGGGTTCAATCAGCCCCAGCATTTT. It codes for CASSSAGFNQPQHF.

V gene TRBV7-9 combines with J gene TRBJ2-1; the match to TRBD2 covers 9 bases. V was pared by 5 bases and J by 2 bases, with 4 bases of the junction left unmatched. Germline assignment: CDR1 SEHNR and CDR2 FQNEAQ (reference sequence). This CDR3 is built from 15 residues. CDR3 in DNA: TGTGCCAGCAGCCAGACTAGCGGCACCTACAATGAGCAGTTCTTC. It is translated as CASSQTSGTYNEQFF.

The genes are TRBV7-2 and TRBJ2-1, with TRBD1 matching 8 bases. V lost 2 bases to trimming and J lost 10 bases; unmatched junction nucleotides: 7. CDR1 is SGHTA, CDR2 FQGNSA, per germline. CDR3 length: 14 residues. CDR3 loop: CASSLKDRQGEQFF. The CDR3 DNA reads TGTGCCAGCAGCTTAAAGGACCGACAGGGGGAGCAGTTCTTC.

J is TRBJ2-4 and V is TRBV4-1, with TRBD2 matching 10 bases. CDR1 is MGHRA, CDR2 YSYEKL, per germline. The CDR3 loop spans 16 amino acids. V gave up 3 bases and J gave up 0 bases; unmatched junction bases: 2. The CDR3: CASSQTSGLAKNIQYF. CDR3 sequence (DNA): TGCGCCAGCAGCCAGACTAGCGGGTTAGCCAAAAACATTCAGTACTTC.

The rearrangement uses TRBV9 and TRBJ1-5; a weak D match, TRBD1 (6 bases). This CDR3 is built from 15 residues. V lost 0 bases to trimming and J lost 4 bases, with 11 bases between them. CDR1 is SGDLS and CDR2 is YYNGEE in the germline V gene. This CDR3 is CASSVDVTGNQPQHF. Written as DNA, the CDR3 is TGTGCCAGCAGCGTAGACGTTACAGGGAATCAGCCCCAGCATTTT.

In this sample, this clone turned up a few times. The V and J genes are TRBV3-1 (or the pseudogene TRBV3-2) and TRBJ1-1, with unresolved D. The CDR3 runs 13 residues. Germline CDR1 and CDR2: LGHDT and YNNKEL (reference sequence). V lost 5 bases to trimming and J lost 0 bases, with 7 bases between them. CDR3 sequence reads: CASSARVNTEAFF. CDR3 DNA sequence: TGTGCCAGCAGCGCGAGAGTGAACACTGAAGCTTTCTTT.

This chain uses TRBV19 with TRBJ2-1, with 12 bases identical to TRBD2. The germline gives CDR1 LNHDA, CDR2 SQIVND (reference sequence). V was clipped by 5 bases and J by 9 bases; unmatched bases: 14. CDR3 length: 17 amino acids. The CDR3 region has the DNA TGTGCCAGTAGTTTAGGGACCCTAGCGGGAGGGCCAGGTGAGCAGTTCTTC. The encoded protein is CASSLGTLAGGPGEQFF. The variable domain in full, with the rest retrieved from reference TRBV19 and TRBJ2-1, is DGGITQSPKYLFRKEGQNVTLSCEQNLNHDAMYWYRQDPGQGLRLIYYSQIVNDFQKGDIAEGYSVSREKKESFPLTVTSAQKNPTAFYLCASSLGTLAGGPGEQFFGPGTRLTVL.

This rearrangement joins TRBV10-1 to TRBJ2-1, with D unclear. Germline V lookup: CDR1 WNHNN, CDR2 SYGVQD (reference sequence). The CDR3 totals 17 residues. V shed 0 bases and J shed 9 bases, with 21 bases lying between them. CDR3 loop: CASSESQWALLHSEQFF. In DNA form, the CDR3 reads TGCGCCAGCAGTGAGTCCCAGTGGGCTCTCTTACACAGTGAGCAGTTCTTC.

The rearrangement joins TRBV5-1 to TRBJ1-6; 7 bases map to TRBD1. This CDR3 spans 15 amino acids. Germline V gene data show CDR1 as SGHRS and CDR2 as YFSETQ. V was pared by 2 bases and J by 10 bases, with 9 bases of the junction left unmatched. The CDR3: CASSFEAGGSSPLHF. The CDR3 DNA sequence: TGCGCCAGCAGCTTTGAGGCAGGGGGATCATCACCCCTCCACTTT.

The V call is TRBV28, the J call TRBJ2-3; D is possibly TRBD2 (5 bases). The CDR3 consists of 15 residues. Trimming left V 6 bases short and J 1 base short, with 14 bases between. Germline assignment: CDR1 MDHEN and CDR2 SYDVKM. This CDR3 is CASRSGGGGTDTQYF. CDR3 in DNA: TGTGCCAGCAGGTCCGGCGGAGGAGGCACAGATACGCAGTATTTT. The variable domain in full, completed from reference TRBV28 and TRBJ2-3, reads DVKVTQSSRYLVKRTGEKVFLECVQDMDHENMFWYRQDPGLGLRLIYFSYDVKMKEKGDIPEGYSVSREKKERFSLILESASTNQTSMYLCASRSGGGGTDTQYFGPGTRLTVL.